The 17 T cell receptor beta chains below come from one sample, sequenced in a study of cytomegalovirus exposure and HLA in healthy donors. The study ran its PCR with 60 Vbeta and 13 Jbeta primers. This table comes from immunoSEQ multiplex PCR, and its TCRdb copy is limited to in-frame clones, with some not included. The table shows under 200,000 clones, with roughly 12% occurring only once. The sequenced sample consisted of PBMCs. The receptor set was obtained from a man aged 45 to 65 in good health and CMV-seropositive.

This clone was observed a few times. In DNA, the CDR3 is TGTGCCTGGAGTGTAGTCAGGGGATTCCACAATGAGCAGTTCTTC. The encoded protein is CAWSVVRGFHNEQFF. The chain couples TRBV30 to TRBJ2-1, with D possibly TRBD1 on 6 matching bases. Trimming took off 0 bases at V and 5 bases at J, with 14 bases between the two ends. Germline CDR1 and CDR2: GTSNPN and SVGIG (reference sequence). The CDR3 spans 15 residues.

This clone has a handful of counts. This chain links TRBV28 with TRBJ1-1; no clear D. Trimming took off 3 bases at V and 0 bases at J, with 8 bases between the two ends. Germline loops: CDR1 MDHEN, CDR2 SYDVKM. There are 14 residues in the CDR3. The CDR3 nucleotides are TGTGCCAGCAGTTTCCCCAGGCTGAACACTGAAGCTTTCTTT. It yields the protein CASSFPRLNTEAFF.

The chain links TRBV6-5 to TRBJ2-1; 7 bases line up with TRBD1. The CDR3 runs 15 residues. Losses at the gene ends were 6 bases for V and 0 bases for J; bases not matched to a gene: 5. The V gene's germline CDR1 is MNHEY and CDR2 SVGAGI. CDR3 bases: TGTGCCAGCAGGGGGGACAGAGACTCCTACAATGAGCAGTTCTTC. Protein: CASRGDRDSYNEQFF.

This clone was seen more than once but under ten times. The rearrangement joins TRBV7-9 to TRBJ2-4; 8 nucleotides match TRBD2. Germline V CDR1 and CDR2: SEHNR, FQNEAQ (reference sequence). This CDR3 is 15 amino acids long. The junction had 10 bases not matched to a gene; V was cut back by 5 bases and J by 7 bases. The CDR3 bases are TGTGCCAGCAGCACCCCCGGGACTAGTACTAACATTCAGTACTTC. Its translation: CASSTPGTSTNIQYF.

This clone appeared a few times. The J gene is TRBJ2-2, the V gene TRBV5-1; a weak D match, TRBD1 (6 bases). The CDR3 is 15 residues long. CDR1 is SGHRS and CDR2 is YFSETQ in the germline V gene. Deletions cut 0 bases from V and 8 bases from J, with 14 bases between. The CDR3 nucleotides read TGCGCCAGCAGCTTGGAACACCCCGGGACAGGGGAGCTGTTTTTT. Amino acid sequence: CASSLEHPGTGELFF.

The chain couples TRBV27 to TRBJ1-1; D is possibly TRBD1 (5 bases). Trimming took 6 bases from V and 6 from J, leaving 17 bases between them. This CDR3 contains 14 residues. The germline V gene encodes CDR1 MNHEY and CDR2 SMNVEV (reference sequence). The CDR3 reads CASRDSFGRPEAFF. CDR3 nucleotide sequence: TGTGCCAGCAGAGACAGTTTTGGGCGCCCTGAAGCTTTCTTT.

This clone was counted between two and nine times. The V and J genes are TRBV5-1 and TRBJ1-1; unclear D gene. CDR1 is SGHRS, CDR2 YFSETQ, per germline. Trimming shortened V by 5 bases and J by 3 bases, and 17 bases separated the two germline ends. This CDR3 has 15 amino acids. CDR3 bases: TGCGCCAGCAGTGAGGCACCTGGATGGTACACTGAAGCTTTCTTT. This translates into CASSEAPGWYTEAFF.

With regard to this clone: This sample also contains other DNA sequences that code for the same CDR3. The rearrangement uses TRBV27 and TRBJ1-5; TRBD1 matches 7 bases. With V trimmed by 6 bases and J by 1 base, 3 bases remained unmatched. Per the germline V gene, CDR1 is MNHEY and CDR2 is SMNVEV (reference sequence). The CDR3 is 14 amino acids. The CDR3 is CASRVTGSNQPQHF. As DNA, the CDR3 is TGTGCCAGCAGGGTGACAGGGAGCAATCAGCCCCAGCATTTT.

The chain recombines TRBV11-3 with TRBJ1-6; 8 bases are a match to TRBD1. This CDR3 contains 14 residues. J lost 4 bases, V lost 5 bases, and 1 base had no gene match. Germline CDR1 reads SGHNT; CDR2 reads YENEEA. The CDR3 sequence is CASSRTGYNSPLHF. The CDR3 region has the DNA TGTGCCAGCAGCCGGACAGGGTATAATTCACCCCTCCACTTT.

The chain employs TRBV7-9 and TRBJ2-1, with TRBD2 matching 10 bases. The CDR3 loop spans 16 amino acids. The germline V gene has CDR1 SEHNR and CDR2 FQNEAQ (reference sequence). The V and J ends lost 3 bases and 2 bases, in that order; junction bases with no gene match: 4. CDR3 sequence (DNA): TGTGCCAGCAGCTTTAATCTAGCGGGGGCCTACAATGAGCAGTTCTTC. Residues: CASSFNLAGAYNEQFF.

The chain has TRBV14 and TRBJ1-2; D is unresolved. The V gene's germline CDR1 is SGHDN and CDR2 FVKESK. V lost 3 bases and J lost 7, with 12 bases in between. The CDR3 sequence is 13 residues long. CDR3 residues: CASSQYLNGGYTF. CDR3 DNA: TGTGCCAGCAGCCAGTATCTAAATGGTGGCTACACCTTC.

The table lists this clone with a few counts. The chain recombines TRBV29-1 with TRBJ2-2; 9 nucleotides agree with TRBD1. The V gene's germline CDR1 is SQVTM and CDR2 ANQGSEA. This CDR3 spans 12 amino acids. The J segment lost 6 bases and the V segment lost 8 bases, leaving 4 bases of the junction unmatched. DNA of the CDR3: TGCAGCACGGGACAGGGACCCGGGGAGCTGTTTTTT. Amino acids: CSTGQGPGELFF.

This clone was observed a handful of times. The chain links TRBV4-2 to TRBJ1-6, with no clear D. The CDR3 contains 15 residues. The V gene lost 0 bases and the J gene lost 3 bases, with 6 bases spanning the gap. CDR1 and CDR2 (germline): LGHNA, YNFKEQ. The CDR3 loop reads CASSQDGFYNSPLHF. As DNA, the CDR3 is TGTGCCAGCAGCCAAGACGGGTTCTATAATTCACCCCTCCACTTT.

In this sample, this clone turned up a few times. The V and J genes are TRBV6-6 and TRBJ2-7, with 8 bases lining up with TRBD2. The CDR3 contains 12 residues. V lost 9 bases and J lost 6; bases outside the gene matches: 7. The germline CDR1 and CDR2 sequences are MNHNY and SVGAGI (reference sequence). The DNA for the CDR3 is TGTGCCAGTCGGGGGGGGGCGGGCGAGCAGTACTTC. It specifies CASRGGAGEQYF.

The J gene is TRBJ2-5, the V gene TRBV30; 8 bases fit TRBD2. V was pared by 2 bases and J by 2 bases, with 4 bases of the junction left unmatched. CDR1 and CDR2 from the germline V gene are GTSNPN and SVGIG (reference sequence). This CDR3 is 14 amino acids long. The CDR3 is CAWSFGGAQETQYF. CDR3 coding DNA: TGTGCCTGGAGTTTCGGGGGGGCACAAGAGACCCAGTACTTC.

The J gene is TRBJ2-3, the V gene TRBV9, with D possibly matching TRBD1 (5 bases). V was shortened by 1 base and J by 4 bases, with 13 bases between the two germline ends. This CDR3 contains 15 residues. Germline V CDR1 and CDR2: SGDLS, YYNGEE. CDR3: CASSVRAGSADTQYF. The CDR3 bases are TGTGCCAGCAGCGTACGGGCAGGGTCCGCAGATACGCAGTATTTT.

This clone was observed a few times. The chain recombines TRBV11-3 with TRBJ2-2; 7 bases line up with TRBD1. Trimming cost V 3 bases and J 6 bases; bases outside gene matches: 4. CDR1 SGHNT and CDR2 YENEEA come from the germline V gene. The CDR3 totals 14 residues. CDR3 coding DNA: TGTGCCAGCAGCTTCACGCAGGGGGCCGGGGAGCTGTTTTTT. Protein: CASSFTQGAGELFF.